The source of this T cell receptor (beta chain) is a study of T cell responses to AZD1222 COVID-19 vaccine. About the research overall: The analysis combined second doses at about 4 or about 12 weeks.

Study conclusions and caveats: Seropositive status at baseline applied to only a handful of AZD1222 recipients. Spike was spanned by vaccine-associated CD4 TCRs, which were dominant at 160-218 and 743-854. Clonal diversity may have been underestimated in mostly white British donors.

Generated by immunoSEQ multiplex PCR, the TCRdb table keeps only in-frame clones and is missing some. Of roughly 100,000 clones in the sample, roughly 91% are singletons; the top ten hold around a tenth. Remarks on this clone: No antigen is known for it.

Trimming cost V 4 bases and J 0 bases, with 9 bases left between them. The CDR3 has 14 amino acids. Germline loops: CDR1 SGHRS, CDR2 YFSETQ. The source material was peripheral blood, sampled on day 0 of AZD1222 vaccination. The V and J genes are TRBV5-1 and TRBJ2-3; D is ambiguous. The origin of this receptor is an adult in good health. The CDR3: CASSPPTSTDTQYF. For the CDR3, the DNA is TGCGCCAGCAGCCCGCCGACTAGCACAGATACGCAGTATTTT.